Reported below is one T cell receptor (beta chain). Its antigen is unidentified. A template switching step added UMIs, each with a 6-nucleotide sample barcode. TCRdb re-called the 5' RACE reads; one entry per CDR3 protein, DNA not given. Its table records approximately 150,000 distinct CDR3 sequences. Germline lookup yields CDR1 MNHNS and CDR2 SASEGT. There are 15 residues in the CDR3. These data come from a study of monozygotic twins with inflammatory bowel disease. Broader study findings: IBD patients, compared with healthy twins, shared fewer clonotypes with others (especially with disease activity). By inverse Simpson index, TCRbeta diversity was lower in IBD patients than in healthy co-twins. Whether twins were concordant or discordant made no difference to repertoire similarity, possibly from limited power.

The chain carries TRBV6-1 and TRBJ2-1; TCRdb outputs TRBD1, but without DNA this stays unchecked. The receptor was isolated from a human donor with ulcerative colitis or Crohn's disease, or a healthy co-twin of an affected twin (not recorded which). Sequencing was carried out using blood. The CDR3 protein is CASSQNAGQYNEQFF.